Following are 2 T cell receptor beta chains from one sample sequenced in a study of T-cell memory formation after mild COVID-19. TCRdb reanalysed the 5' RACE reads using MiXCR and keeps one entry per CDR3 protein. The table has about 320,000 distinct CDR3 sequences, roughly an eighth seen once. The sequencing sample was made of PBMCs or a T cell subset sorted from them (not recorded which). The source of these receptors is a man younger than 35 who had mild COVID-19 (a few samples of this study predate the infection). Cell type and time point are not known.

The chain employs TRBV28 and TRBJ2-1; TRBD1 is a possible D gene (6 bases). The CDR3 is 12 amino acids. The ends were cut back, 6 bases at V and 9 bases at J, with 12 bases in the middle. Germline-derived CDR1 and CDR2 are MDHEN and SYDVKM. CDR3 DNA: TGTGCCAGCAGGAATACAGGGAGTGAGCAGTTCTTC. Its translation: CASRNTGSEQFF.

The chain uses TRBV11-3 and TRBJ2-1, with 9 bases matching TRBD1. The CDR3 covers 16 residues. The germline V gene encodes CDR1 SGHNT and CDR2 YENEEA. The V and J ends lost 5 bases and 5 bases, in that order; junction bases with no gene match: 10. For the CDR3, the DNA is TGTGCCAGCAGCCCAAGGACAGGGGCAGAGGACAATGAGCAGTTCTTC. Its translation: CASSPRTGAEDNEQFF.